The TCR beta chain under discussion was sequenced for a study of blood T cells in healthy people across ages. Germline lookup yields CDR1 SGHDT and CDR2 YYEEEE. The CDR3 has 15 residues. V was clipped by 2 bases and J by 7 bases, with 17 bases between them. A second PCR of roughly 7 to 11 cycles used a sample-barcoded 5' primer and a J-beta primer mix. Each CDR3 protein is one row after TCRdb ran MiXCR on the 5' RACE reads. This sample has 500,000 to 700,000 distinct CDR3 sequences, with 25% to 30% found just once. Study results and limitations: No one knew whether donors had CMV, which possibly confounded expanded clonotype changes. Aged donors had fewer naive CD4+ cells and lower diversity than long-lived donors.

This clonotype has at least ten counts. Its antigen is as yet unknown. The TCR sequence derives from a woman of 80 years or more in good health. This rearrangement joins TRBV5-6 to TRBJ2-3; tentatively, D is TRBD1 (5 bases). The sequencing sample was made of blood. In DNA form, the CDR3 reads TGTGCCAGCAGCTTTAATTCAGGGTGGACGAATACGCAGTATTTT. Encoded protein: CASSFNSGWTNTQYF.